The rows below give T cell receptor beta chains drawn from one sample of a study of T cell responses to AZD1222 COVID-19 vaccine. Clones were sequenced by immunoSEQ multiplex PCR, and TCRdb holds only the in-frame ones, with some missing. The sample comprises around 110,000 clones, about 90% of which are singletons, and about 1.6% rests with the top ten. The source material was peripheral blood, sampled 28 days after the second AZD1222 dose. The receptors stem from an adult who received the AZD1222 COVID-19 vaccine. The conserved cysteine and the conserved F or W are not part of the CDR3 here. Fields, in order: clone size, J gene, CDR3 length, V gene, CDR3 protein. The size of a clone is reported for some rows only, either as once, few or many, or as a class for expanded clones.

>NA|TRBJ2-7|12|TRBV9
ASSVVAASYEQY
>NA|TRBJ1-2|13|TRBV19
ASSSYGQGAGGYT
>NA|TRBJ2-7|13|TRBV3-1/TRBV3-2
ASSQLGAGFNEQY
>few|TRBJ2-1|14|TRBV19
ASNPLAGGAYNEQF
>NA|TRBJ1-4|16|TRBV5-6
ASSSLRDRGAPNEKLF
>once|TRBJ2-2|14|TRBV27
ASSFVLAGVTGELF
>NA|TRBJ1-3|9|TRBV14
ASRLGNTIY
>NA|TRBJ1-3|13|TRBV5-1
ASSSTGHSGNTIY
>NA|TRBJ1-1|12|TRBV5-1
ASSSGTEGTEAF
>NA|TRBJ1-2|13|TRBV7-9
ASSPSRAGHAGYT
>NA|TRBJ1-5|12|TRBV28
ASRRTILNQPQH
>NA|TRBJ2-1|14|TRBV18
ASSPPPGSAAGEQF
>NA|TRBJ1-2|10|TRBV28
ASRTNNYGYT
>NA|TRBJ2-7|14|TRBV7-2
ASSPTRTGKGYEQY
>once|TRBJ2-1|11|TRBV24-1
ATRGTSNNEQF
>NA|TRBJ1-5|6|TRBV28
ASNTQH
>NA|TRBJ2-5|9|TRBV18
ASSPIETQY
>NA|TRBJ2-5|13|TRBV4-2
ASSQDRRQKETQY
>NA|TRBJ2-1|13|TRBV18
ASSPPQTGYNEQF
>once|TRBJ2-7|13|TRBV2
ASNRDRQGDYEQY
>NA|TRBJ1-2|12|TRBV6-5
ASREGGIFYGYT
>NA|TRBJ1-6|14|TRBV9
ASSVAEGSYNSPLH
>NA|TRBJ1-2|12|TRBV5-1
ASSLVAGFYGYT
>NA|TRBJ1-4|15|TRBV10-3
AISESGQGRTNEKLF
>NA|TRBJ2-7|15|TRBV3-1/TRBV3-2
ASSQDRGAGKAYEQY
>NA|TRBJ1-2|11|TRBV6-5
ASQTTGGDGYT
>NA|TRBJ2-7|12|TRBV7-8
ASSWTGQTYEQY
>once|TRBJ1-1|10|TRBV27
ASSLVQGPAF
>NA|TRBJ2-7|12|TRBV11-2
ASSLGWQSDEQY
>once|TRBJ2-7|11|TRBV18
ASSPQNLYEQY
>NA|TRBJ1-1|13|TRBV19
ASSIPGILNTEAF
>once|TRBJ1-1|11|TRBV7-3
ASSRIRGTEAF
>NA|TRBJ2-5|12|TRBV15
ATSREGKQETQY
>NA|TRBJ2-7|13|TRBV4-2
ASSQVGTKGGEQY
>NA|TRBJ2-1|13|TRBV6-5
ASFPGTSGFNEQF
>NA|TRBJ2-1|13|TRBV28
ASTGTSGTHNEQF
>NA|TRBJ2-5|13|TRBV19
ASSMKGTGLETQY
>NA|TRBJ2-3|12|TRBV25-1
ASSGERFTDTQY
>NA|TRBJ2-7|12|TRBV4-1
ASSQAQRTYEQY
>NA|TRBJ2-7|13|TRBV3-1/TRBV3-2
ASSRSTGSSYEQY
>NA|TRBJ2-1|13|TRBV9
ASSAGQGAGNEQF
>NA|TRBJ2-2|14|TRBV3-1/TRBV3-2
ASSQTPGTSGGELF
>few|TRBJ1-2|10|TRBV6-2/TRBV6-3
ASSYVGSGYT
>NA|TRBJ1-6|14|TRBV27
ASSNPGQGMNSPLH
>NA|TRBJ1-2|14|TRBV7-8
ASSIGRGARSYGYT
>NA|TRBJ1-2|12|TRBV5-4
ASSDGSFTYGYT
>NA|TRBJ1-5|11|TRBV7-9
ASSGDRAQPQH
>once|TRBJ2-5|14|TRBV5-1
ASSLGLAGVGETQY
>once|TRBJ2-7|13|TRBV4-1
ASSQDSGALGEQY
>NA|TRBJ2-1|12|TRBV7-8
ASSSILAGNEQF
>NA|TRBJ1-5|12|TRBV6-5
ASRRTGRNQPQH
>NA|TRBJ2-1|13|TRBV19
ASSIDPGLAPEQF
>NA|TRBJ1-2|13|TRBV7-9
ASSSPDRGLWGYT
>NA|TRBJ1-1|12|TRBV7-9
ASSLRGQGFEAF
>NA|TRBJ2-1|15|TRBV7-3
ASSLWGMVLPAHEQF